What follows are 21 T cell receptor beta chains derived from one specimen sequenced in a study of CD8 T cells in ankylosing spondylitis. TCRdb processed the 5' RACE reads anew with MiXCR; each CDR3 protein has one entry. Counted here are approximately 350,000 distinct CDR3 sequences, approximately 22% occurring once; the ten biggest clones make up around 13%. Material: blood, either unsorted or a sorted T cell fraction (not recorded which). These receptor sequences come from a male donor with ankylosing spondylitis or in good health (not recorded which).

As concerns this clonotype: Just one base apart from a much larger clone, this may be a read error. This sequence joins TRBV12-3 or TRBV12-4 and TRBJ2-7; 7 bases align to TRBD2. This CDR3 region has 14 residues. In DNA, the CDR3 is TGTGCCAGCAGTGGCGGGGGAAGGTCCTACGGGCAGTACTTC. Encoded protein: CASSGGGRSYGQYF.

The CDR3 reads CASSLRGQEDYEQYF. CDR3 coding DNA: TGTGCCAGCAGCTTGAGGGGACAGGAGGACTACGAGCAGTACTTC. The genes are TRBV5-8 and TRBJ2-7; TRBD1 agrees at 8 bases. The V segment lost 1 base and the J segment 3 bases; nucleotides outside the gene matches: 6. Germline CDR1 is SGHTS and CDR2 is YDEGEE. This CDR3 spans 15 amino acids.

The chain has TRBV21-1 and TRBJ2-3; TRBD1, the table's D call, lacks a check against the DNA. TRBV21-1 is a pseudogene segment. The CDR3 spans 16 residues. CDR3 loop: CASSTFGGLGTDTQYF. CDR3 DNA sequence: TGTGCCAGCAGCACCTTCGGGGGGCTGGGCACAGATACGCAGTATTTT.

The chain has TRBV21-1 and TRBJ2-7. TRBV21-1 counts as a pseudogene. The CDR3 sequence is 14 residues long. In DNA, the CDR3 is TGTTCCAGCAGCAAAGGGCCCAGCTCCTACGAGCAGTACTTC. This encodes CSSSKGPSSYEQYF.

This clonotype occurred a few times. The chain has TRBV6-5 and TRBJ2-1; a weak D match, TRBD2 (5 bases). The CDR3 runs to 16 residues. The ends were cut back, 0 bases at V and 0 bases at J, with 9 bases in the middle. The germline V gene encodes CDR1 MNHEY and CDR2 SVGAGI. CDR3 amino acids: CASSYSRGSSYNEQFF. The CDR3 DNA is TGTGCCAGCAGTTACTCGAGAGGGAGCTCCTACAATGAGCAGTTCTTC.

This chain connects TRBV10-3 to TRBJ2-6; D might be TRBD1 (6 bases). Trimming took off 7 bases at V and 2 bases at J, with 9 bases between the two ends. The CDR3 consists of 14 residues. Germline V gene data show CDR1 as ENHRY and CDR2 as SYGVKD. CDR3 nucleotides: TGTGCCATCAATGGGACAACTGGGGCCAACGTCCTGACTTTC. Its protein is CAINGTTGANVLTF.

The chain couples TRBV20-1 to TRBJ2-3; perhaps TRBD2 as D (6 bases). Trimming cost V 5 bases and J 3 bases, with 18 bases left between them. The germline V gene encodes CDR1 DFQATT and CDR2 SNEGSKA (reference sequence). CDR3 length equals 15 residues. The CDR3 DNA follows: TGCAGTGCTTTCCCCCGGGACTCCACAACAGATACGCAGTATTTT. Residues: CSAFPRDSTTDTQYF.

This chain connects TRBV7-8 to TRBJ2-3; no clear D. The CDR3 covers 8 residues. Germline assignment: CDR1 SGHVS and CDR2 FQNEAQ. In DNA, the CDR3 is TGTTCGACAGATACGCAGTATTTT. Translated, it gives CSTDTQYF.

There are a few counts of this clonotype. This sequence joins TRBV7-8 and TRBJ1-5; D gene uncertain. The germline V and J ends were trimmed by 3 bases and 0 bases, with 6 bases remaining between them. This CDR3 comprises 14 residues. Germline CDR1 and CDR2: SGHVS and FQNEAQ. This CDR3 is CASSLDYSNQPQHF. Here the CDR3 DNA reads TGTGCCAGCAGCTTGGATTATAGCAATCAGCCCCAGCATTTT.

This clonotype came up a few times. Here the CDR3 DNA reads TGTGCCAGCGGTGAGGGGGACAGGCCCCACTACGAGCAGTACTTC. It specifies CASGEGDRPHYEQYF. This chain links TRBV3-1 with TRBJ2-7; 8 bases agree with TRBD1. The J segment lost 3 bases and the V segment lost 8 bases, leaving 12 bases of the junction unmatched. CDR1 is LGHDT, CDR2 YNNKEL, per germline (reference sequence). The CDR3 is 15 amino acids.

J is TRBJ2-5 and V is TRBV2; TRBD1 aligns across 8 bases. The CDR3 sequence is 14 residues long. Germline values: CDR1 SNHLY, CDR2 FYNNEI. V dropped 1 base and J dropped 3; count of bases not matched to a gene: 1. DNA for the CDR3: TGTGCCAGCAGTGAAGTGACAGGGGAAGAGACCCAGTACTTC. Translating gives CASSEVTGEETQYF.

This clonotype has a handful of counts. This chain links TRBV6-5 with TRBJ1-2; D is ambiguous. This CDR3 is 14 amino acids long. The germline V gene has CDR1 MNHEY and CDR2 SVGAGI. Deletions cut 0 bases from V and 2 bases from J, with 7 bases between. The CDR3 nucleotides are TGTGCCAGCAGTTACTCGATTTTAAACTATGGCTACACCTTC. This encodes CASSYSILNYGYTF.

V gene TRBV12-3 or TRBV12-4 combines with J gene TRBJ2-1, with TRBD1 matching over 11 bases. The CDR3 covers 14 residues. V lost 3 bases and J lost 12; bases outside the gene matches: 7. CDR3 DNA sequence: TGTGCCAGCAGTTTGGGACAGGGGGATGTGGGGCAGTTCTTC. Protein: CASSLGQGDVGQFF.

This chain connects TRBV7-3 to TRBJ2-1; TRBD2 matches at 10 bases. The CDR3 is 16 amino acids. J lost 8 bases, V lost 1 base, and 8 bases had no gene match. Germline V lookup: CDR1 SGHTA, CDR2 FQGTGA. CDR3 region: CASSLMVAGGNYEQFF. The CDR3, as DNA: TGTGCCAGCAGCTTAATGGTAGCGGGGGGTAACTATGAGCAGTTCTTC. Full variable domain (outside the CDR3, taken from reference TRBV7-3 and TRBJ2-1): GAGVSQTPSNKVTEKGKYVELRCDPISGHTALYWYRQSLGQGPEFLIYFQGTGAADDSGLPNDRFFAVRPEGSVSTLKIQRTERGDSAVYLCASSLMVAGGNYEQFFGPGTRLTVL.

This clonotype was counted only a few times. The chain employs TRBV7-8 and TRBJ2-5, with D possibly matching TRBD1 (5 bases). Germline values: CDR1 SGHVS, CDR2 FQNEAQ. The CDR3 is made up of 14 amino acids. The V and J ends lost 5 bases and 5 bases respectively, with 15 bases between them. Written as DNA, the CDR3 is TGTGCCAGCAGCCCGCGCAGGGATGGGGAGACCCAGTACTTC. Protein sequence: CASSPRRDGETQYF.

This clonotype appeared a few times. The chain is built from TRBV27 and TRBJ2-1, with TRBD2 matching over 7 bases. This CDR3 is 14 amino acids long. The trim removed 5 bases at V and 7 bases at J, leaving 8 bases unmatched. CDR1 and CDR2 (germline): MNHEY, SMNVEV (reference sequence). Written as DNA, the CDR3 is TGTGCCAGCAGTCAGCGGGGCCCTCCGAATGAGCAGTTCTTC. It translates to CASSQRGPPNEQFF.

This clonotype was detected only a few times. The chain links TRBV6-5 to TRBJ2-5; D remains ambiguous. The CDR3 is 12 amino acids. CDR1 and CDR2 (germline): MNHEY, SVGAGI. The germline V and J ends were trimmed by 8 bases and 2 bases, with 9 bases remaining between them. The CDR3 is CASGPGQETQYF. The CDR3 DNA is TGTGCCAGCGGCCCCGGGCAAGAGACCCAGTACTTC.

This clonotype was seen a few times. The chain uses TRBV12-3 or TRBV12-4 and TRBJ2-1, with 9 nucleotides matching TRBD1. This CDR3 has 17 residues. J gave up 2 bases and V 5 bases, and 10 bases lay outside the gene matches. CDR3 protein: CASSPPVGTGPYNEQFF. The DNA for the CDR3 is TGTGCCAGCAGTCCCCCGGTCGGGACAGGGCCCTACAATGAGCAGTTCTTC.

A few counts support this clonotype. The CDR3 protein is CAIRSTRGTYEQYF. The CDR3, as DNA: TGTGCCATCCGCTCTACTCGGGGTACCTACGAGCAGTACTTC. The chain links TRBV10-3 to TRBJ2-7; possibly TRBD2 for D (5 bases). This CDR3 has 14 residues. Germline V lookup: CDR1 ENHRY, CDR2 SYGVKD. The V end was cut by 8 bases, the J end by 2 bases, with 16 bases between.

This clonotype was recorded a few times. Here the CDR3 reads CASSTRDRLYEQYF. In nucleotides, the CDR3 is TGTGCCAGCAGCACCCGGGACAGGCTCTACGAGCAGTACTTC. The rearrangement uses TRBV7-9 and TRBJ2-7; the match to TRBD1 covers 8 bases. There are 14 residues in the CDR3. With V trimmed by 5 bases and J by 3 bases, 6 bases remained unmatched. Germline CDR1 reads SEHNR; CDR2 reads FQNEAQ (reference sequence).

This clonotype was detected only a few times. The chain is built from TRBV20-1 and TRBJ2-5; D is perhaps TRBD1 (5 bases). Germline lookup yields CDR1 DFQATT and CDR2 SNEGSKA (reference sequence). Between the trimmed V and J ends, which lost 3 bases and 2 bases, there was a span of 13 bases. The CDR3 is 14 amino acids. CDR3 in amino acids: CSARAPGLQETQYF. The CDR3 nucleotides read TGCAGTGCTAGGGCCCCAGGGTTACAAGAGACCCAGTACTTC.